Sequencing of this TCR beta chain was carried out in a study of human T cells and chemical hapten exposure. Germline V gives CDR1 SGHVS, CDR2 FQNEAQ. CDR3 length: 15 residues. Trimming left V 10 bases short and J 0 bases short, with 18 bases between. TCRdb fed the RACE reads into MiXCR, producing one record per CDR3 protein. The table records about 110,000 distinct CDR3 sequences, roughly an eighth of them present only once. Time point defined: pre-sensitization, week 0. As to treatment: therapeutic diphenylcyclopropenone sensitization with weekly scalp DPC. The material sequenced was whole blood, taken in connection with sensitization to the hapten diphenylcyclopropenone (DPC). The clonotype originates from a woman in her forties or fifties with alopecia areata. Some clones in this sample may be carry-over from other donors' samples. The rearrangement joins TRBV7-8 to TRBJ2-5; maybe TRBD2 (6 bases). CDR3 DNA sequence: TGTGCCACCAAGTTAGCGGAGGGATACCAAGAGACCCAGTACTTC. Translating it yields CATKLAEGYQETQYF. Looking up the rest from reference TRBV7-8 and TRBJ2-5 gives the full variable domain: GAGVSQSPRYKVAKRGQDVALRCDPISGHVSLFWYQQALGQGPEFLTYFQNEAQLDKSGLPSDRFFAERPEGSVSTLKIQRTQQEDSAVYLCATKLAEGYQETQYFGPGTRLLVL.